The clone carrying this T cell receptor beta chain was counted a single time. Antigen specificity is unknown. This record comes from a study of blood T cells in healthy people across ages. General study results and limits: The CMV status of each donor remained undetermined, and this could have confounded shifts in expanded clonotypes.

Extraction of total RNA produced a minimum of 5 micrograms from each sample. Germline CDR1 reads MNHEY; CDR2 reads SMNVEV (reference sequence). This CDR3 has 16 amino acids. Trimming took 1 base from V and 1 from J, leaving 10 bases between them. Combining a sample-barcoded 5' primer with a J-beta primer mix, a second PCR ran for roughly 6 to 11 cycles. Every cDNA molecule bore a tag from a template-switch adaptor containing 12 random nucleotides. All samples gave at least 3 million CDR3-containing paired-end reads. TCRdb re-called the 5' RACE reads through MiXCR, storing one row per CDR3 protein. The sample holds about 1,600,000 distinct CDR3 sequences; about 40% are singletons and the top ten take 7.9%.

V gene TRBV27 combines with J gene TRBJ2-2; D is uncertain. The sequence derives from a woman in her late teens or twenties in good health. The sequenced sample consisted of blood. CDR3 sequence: CASSLWVGKNTGELFF. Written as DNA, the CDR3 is TGTGCCAGCAGTTTATGGGTGGGGAAGAACACCGGGGAGCTGTTTTTT.